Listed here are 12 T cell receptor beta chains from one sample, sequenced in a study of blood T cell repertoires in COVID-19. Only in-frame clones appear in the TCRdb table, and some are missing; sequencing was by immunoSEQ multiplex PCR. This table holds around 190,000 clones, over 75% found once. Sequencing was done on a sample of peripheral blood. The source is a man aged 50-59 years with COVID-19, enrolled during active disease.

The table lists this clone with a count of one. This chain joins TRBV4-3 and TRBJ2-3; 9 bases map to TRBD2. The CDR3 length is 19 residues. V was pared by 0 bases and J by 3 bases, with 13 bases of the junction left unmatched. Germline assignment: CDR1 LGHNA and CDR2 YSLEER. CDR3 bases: TGCGCCAGCAGCCAAGATGGGGTAGCGGGGGCAATTGGGACAGATACGCAGTATTTT. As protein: CASSQDGVAGAIGTDTQYF.

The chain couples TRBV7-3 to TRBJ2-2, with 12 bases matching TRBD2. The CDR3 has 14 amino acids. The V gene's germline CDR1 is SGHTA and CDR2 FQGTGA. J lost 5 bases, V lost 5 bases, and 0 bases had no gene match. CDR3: CASSGLAGTGELFF. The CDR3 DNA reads TGTGCCAGCAGCGGACTAGCGGGGACCGGGGAGCTGTTTTTT.

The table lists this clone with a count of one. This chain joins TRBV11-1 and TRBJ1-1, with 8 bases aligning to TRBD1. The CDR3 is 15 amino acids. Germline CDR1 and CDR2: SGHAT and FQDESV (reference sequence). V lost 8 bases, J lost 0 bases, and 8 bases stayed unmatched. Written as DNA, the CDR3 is TGTGCCAGCGGCAAAGACAGGGGACTGAACACTGAAGCTTTCTTT. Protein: CASGKDRGLNTEAFF.

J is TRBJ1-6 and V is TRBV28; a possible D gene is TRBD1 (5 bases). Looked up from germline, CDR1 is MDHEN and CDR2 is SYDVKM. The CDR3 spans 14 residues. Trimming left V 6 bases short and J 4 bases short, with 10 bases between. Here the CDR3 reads CASSKTAYNSPLHF. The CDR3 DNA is TGTGCCAGCAGCAAGACAGCATATAATTCACCCCTCCACTTT.

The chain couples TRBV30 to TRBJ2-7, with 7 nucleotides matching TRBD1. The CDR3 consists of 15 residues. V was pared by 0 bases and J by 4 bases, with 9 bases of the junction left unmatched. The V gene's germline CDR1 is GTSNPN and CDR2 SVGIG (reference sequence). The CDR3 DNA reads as TGTGCCTGGAGTGTGCCGGGACAGACGCGGTACGAGCAGTACTTC. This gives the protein CAWSVPGQTRYEQYF.

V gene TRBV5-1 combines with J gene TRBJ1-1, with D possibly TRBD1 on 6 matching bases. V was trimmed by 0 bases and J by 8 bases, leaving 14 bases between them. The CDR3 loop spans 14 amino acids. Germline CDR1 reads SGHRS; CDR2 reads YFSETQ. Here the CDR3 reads CASSLATGGREAFF. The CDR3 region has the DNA TGCGCCAGCAGCTTGGCCACGGGGGGCCGGGAAGCTTTCTTT.

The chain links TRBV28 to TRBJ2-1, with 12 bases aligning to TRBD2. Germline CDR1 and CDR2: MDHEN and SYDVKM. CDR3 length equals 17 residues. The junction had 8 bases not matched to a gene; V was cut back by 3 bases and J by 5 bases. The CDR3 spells CASSFDRLAGVDNEQFF. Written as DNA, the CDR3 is TGTGCCAGCAGTTTCGATCGACTAGCGGGAGTGGACAATGAGCAGTTCTTC.

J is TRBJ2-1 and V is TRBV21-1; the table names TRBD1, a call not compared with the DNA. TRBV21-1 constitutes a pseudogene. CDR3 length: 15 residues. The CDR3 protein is CASSKGTGRYNEQFF. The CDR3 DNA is TGTGCCAGCAGCAAGGGGACAGGGAGATACAATGAGCAGTTCTTC.

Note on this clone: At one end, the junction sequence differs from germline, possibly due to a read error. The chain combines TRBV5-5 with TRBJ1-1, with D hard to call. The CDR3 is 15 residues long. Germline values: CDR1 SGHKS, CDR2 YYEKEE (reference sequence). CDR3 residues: CASSLVGGMNTEAFF. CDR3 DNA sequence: TGTGCCAGCAGCTTGGTTGGAGGGATGAATACTGAAGCTTTCTTT.

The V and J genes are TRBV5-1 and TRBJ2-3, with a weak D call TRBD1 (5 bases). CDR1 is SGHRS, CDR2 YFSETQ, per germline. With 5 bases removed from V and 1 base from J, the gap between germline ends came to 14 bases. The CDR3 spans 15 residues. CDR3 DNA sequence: TGCGCCAGCAGAGTAGCAGGGTACGGCACAGATACGCAGTATTTT. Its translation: CASRVAGYGTDTQYF.

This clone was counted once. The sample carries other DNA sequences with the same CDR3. CDR3 coding DNA: TGTGCCAGCAGCTTAAGCGGACAAGAGACCCAGTACTTC. It yields the protein CASSLSGQETQYF. The rearrangement links TRBV7-9 to TRBJ2-5, with a tentative D call TRBD2 (5 bases). From germline, CDR1 is SEHNR and CDR2 FQNEAQ (reference sequence). The CDR3 length is 13 residues. Trimming shortened V by 2 bases and J by 2 bases, and 6 bases separated the two germline ends.

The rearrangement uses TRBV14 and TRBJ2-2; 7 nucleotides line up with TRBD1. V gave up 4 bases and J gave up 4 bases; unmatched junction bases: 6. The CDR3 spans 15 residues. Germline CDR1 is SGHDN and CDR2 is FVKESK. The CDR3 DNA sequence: TGTGCCAGCAGCCCAAACCCAGGGGGCACCGGGGAGCTGTTTTTT. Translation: CASSPNPGGTGELFF.